This T cell receptor (beta chain) was identified in a study of T cell responses to AZD1222 COVID-19 vaccine. Overall study findings and caveats: All repertoire sampling was performed exclusively after the peak T cell response.

Germline V gene data show CDR1 as SGHTA and CDR2 as FQGNSA. Trimming took 4 bases from V and 2 from J, leaving 9 bases between them. CDR3 length: 13 residues. About this clone itself: Its target is unknown.

The assay was immunoSEQ multiplex PCR, and TCRdb's table has in-frame clones only and misses some. Of 29,000 or so clones detected, over 90% appear once; the ten largest clones hold over 8%. This clonotype originated in an adult in good health. The source material was peripheral blood, sampled on day 0 of AZD1222 vaccination. The chain links TRBV7-2 to TRBJ2-7; D gene uncertain. As DNA, the CDR3 is TGTGCCAGCAGCTCCAAGATCACCTACGAGCAGTACTTC. Residues: CASSSKITYEQYF.